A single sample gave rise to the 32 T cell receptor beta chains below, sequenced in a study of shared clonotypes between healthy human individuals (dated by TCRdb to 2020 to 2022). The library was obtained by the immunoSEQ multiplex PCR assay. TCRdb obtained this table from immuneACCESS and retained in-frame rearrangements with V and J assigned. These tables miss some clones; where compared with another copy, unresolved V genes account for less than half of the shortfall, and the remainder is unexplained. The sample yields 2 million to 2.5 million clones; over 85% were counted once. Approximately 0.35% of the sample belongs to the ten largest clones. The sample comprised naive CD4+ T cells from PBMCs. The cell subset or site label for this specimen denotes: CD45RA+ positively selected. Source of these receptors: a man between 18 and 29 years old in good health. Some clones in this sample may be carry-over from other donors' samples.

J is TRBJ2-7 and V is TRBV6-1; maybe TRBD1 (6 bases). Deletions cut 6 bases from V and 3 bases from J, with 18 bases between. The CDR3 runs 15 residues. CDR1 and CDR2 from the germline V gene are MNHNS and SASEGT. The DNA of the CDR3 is TGTGCCAGCAGCAACCCTGAGTCAGGGGTCTACGAGCAGTACTTC. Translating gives CASSNPESGVYEQYF.

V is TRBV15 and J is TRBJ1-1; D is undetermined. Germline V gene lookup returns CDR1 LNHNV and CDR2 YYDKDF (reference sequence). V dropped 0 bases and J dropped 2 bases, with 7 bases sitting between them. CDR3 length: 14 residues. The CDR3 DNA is TGTGCCACCAGCAGAGAAAGGTTTAACACTGAAGCTTTCTTT. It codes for CATSRERFNTEAFF.

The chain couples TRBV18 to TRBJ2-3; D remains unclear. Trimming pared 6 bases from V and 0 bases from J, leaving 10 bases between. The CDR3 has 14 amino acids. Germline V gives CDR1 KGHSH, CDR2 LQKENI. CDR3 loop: CASSKRTSTDTQYF. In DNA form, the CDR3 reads TGTGCCAGCTCCAAAAGAACTAGCACAGATACGCAGTATTTT. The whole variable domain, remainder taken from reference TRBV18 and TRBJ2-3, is NAGVMQNPRHLVRRRGQEARLRCSPMKGHSHVYWYRQLPEEGLKFMVYLQKENIIDESGMPKERFSAEFPKEGPSILRIQQVVRGDSAAYFCASSKRTSTDTQYFGPGTRLTVL.

For the CDR3, the DNA is TGCGCCAGCAGTATTCCGGCTCGGGTTGGGGCTCACGAGGGGTTCTTC. Its translation is CASSIPARVGAHEGFF. The gene calls are TRBV10-2 and TRBJ2-1; D may match TRBD1 or TRBD2 (5 bases each). Germline V gene sequence: CDR1 WSHSY, CDR2 SAAADI. V dropped 5 bases and J dropped 15 bases, with 29 bases sitting between them. The CDR3 is 16 amino acids.

The CDR3 here is CASSGTGEQFF. The CDR3 DNA sequence: TGTGCCAGCAGTGGCACTGGGGAGCAGTTCTTC. The chain joins TRBV6-1 to TRBJ2-1; D remains ambiguous. Germline lookup yields CDR1 MNHNS and CDR2 SASEGT. Trimming left V 4 bases short and J 10 bases short, with 8 bases between. This CDR3 is built from 11 residues.

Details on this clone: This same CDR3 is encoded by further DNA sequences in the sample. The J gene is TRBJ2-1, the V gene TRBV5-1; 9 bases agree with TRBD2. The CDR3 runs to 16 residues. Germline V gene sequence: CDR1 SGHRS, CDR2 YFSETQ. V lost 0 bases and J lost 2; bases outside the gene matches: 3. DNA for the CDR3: TGCGCCAGCAGCTTGGGAGCGGGAGGTACCTACAATGAGCAGTTCTTC. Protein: CASSLGAGGTYNEQFF.

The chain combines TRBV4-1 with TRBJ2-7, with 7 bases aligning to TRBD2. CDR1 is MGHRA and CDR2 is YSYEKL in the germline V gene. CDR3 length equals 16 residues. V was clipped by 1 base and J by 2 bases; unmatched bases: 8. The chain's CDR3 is CASSQGGAGYPYEQYF. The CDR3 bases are TGCGCCAGCAGCCAAGGGGGAGCGGGGTACCCCTACGAGCAGTACTTC.

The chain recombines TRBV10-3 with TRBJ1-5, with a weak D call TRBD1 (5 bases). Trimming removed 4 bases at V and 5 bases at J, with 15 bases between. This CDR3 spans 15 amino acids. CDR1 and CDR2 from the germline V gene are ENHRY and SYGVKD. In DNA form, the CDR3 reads TGTGCCATCAGTGGAAGTGCAGGGCAGGATCAGCCCCAGCATTTT. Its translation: CAISGSAGQDQPQHF.

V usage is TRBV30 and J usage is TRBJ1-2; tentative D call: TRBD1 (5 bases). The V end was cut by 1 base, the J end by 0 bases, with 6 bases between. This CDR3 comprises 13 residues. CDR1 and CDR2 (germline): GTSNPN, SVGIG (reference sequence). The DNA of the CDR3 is TGTGCCTGGAGTGAGGGGACTAACTATGGCTACACCTTC. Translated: CAWSEGTNYGYTF.

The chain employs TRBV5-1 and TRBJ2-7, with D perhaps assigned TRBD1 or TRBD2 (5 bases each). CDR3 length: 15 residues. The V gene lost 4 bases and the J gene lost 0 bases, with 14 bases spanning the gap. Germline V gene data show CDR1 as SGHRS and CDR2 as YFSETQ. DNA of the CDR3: TGCGCCAGCAGCGAGGGTGGGGCCCTCTCCTACGAGCAGTACTTC. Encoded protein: CASSEGGALSYEQYF.

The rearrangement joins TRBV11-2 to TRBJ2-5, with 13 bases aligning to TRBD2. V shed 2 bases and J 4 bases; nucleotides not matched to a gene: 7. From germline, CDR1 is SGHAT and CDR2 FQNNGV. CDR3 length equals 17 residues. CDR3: CASSLLLAGGVGETQYF. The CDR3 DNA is TGTGCCAGCAGCTTACTACTAGCGGGAGGGGTTGGAGAGACCCAGTACTTC. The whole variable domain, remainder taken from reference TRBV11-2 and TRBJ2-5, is EAGVAQSPRYKIIEKRQSVAFWCNPISGHATLYWYQQILGQGPKLLIQFQNNGVVDDSQLPKDRFSAERLKGVDSTLKIQPAKLEDSAVYLCASSLLLAGGVGETQYFGPGTRLLVL.

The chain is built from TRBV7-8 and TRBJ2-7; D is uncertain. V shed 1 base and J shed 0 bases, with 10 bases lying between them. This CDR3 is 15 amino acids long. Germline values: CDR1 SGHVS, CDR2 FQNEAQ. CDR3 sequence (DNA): TGTGCCAGCAGCTTAGGCCCAGGCTACTCCTACGAGCAGTACTTC. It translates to CASSLGPGYSYEQYF.

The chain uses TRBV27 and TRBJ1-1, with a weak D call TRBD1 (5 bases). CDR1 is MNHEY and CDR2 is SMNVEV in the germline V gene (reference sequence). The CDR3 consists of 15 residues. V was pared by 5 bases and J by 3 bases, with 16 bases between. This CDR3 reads CASSPLSGGHTEAFF. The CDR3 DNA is TGTGCCAGCAGTCCCCTCAGTGGGGGTCACACTGAAGCTTTCTTT.

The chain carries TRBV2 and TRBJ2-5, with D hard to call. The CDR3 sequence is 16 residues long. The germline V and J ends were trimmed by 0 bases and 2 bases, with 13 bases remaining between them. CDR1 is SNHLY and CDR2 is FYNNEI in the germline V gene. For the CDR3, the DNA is TGTGCCAGCAGTGAAGCACCGGGTATAGGACAAGAGACCCAGTACTTC. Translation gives CASSEAPGIGQETQYF.

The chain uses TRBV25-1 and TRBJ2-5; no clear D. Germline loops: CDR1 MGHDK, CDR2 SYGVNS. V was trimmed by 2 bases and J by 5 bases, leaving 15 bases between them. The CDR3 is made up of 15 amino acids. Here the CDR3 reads CASSEADPGSETQYF. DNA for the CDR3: TGTGCCAGCAGTGAAGCCGACCCAGGTAGCGAGACCCAGTACTTC.

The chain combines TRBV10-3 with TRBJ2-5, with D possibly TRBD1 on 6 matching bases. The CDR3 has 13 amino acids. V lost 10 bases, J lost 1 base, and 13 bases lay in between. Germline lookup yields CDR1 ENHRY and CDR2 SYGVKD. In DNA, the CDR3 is TGTGCCACCCACAGGGACCTCCAAGAGACCCAGTACTTC. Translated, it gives CATHRDLQETQYF.

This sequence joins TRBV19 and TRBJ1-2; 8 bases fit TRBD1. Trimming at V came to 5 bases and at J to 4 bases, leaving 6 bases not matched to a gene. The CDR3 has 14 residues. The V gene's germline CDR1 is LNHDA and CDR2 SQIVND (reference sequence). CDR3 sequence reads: CASSRRTGPYGYTF. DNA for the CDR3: TGTGCCAGTAGTCGAAGGACAGGGCCCTATGGCTACACCTTC.

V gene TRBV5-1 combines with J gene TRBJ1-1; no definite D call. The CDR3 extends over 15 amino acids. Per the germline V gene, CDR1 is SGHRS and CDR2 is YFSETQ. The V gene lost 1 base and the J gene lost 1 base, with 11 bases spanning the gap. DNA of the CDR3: TGCGCCAGCAGCTTGTCTCTTTTAGCGAACACTGAAGCTTTCTTT. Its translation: CASSLSLLANTEAFF. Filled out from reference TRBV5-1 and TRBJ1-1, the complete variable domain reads KAGVTQTPRYLIKTRGQQVTLSCSPISGHRSVSWYQQTPGQGLQFLFEYFSETQRNKGNFPGRFSGRQFSNSRSEMNVSTLELGDSALYLCASSLSLLANTEAFFGQGTRLTVV.

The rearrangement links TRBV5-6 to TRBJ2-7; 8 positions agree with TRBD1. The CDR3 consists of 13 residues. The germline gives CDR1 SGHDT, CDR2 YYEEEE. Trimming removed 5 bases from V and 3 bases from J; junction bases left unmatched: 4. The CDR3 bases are TGTGCCAGCAGGCGGACAGGGCTCTACGAGCAGTACTTC. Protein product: CASRRTGLYEQYF.

CDR3 protein: CATLGGPPSTDTQYF. The CDR3 DNA is TGTGCCACCTTGGGCGGCCCCCCTAGCACAGATACGCAGTATTTT. This chain links TRBV28 with TRBJ2-3; D gene ambiguous. The germline CDR1 and CDR2 sequences are MDHEN and SYDVKM. This CDR3 contains 15 residues. The V and J ends lost 10 bases and 0 bases respectively, with 17 bases between them.

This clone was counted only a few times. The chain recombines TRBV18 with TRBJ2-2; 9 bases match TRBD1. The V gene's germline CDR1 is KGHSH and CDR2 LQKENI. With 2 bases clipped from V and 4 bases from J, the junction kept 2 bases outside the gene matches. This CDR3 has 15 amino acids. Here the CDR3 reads CASSPVDRGTGELFF. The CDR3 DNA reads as TGTGCCAGCTCACCAGTGGACAGGGGCACCGGGGAGCTGTTTTTT.

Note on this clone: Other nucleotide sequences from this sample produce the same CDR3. The CDR3 reads CASSLGQGAYEQYF. The CDR3, as DNA: TGTGCCAGCAGCCTGGGACAGGGGGCCTACGAGCAGTACTTC. The V gene is TRBV5-4, the J gene TRBJ2-7; 11 bases map to TRBD1. Germline V CDR1 and CDR2: SGHNT, YYREEE (reference sequence). The ends lost 4 bases at V and 2 bases at J; junction bases unmatched: 2. CDR3 length equals 14 residues. Using reference TRBV5-4 and TRBJ2-7 for the parts outside the CDR3, the full variable domain is ETGVTQSPTHLIKTRGQQVTLRCSSQSGHNTVSWYQQALGQGPQFIFQYYREEENGRGNFPPRFSGLQFPNYSSELNVNALELDDSALYLCASSLGQGAYEQYFGPGTRLTVT.

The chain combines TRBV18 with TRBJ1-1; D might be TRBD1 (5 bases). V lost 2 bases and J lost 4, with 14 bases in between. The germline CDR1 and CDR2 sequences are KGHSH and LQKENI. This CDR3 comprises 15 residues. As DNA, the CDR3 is TGTGCCAGCTCACCAAATCAGGGAGTCACCACTGAAGCTTTCTTT. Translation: CASSPNQGVTTEAFF.

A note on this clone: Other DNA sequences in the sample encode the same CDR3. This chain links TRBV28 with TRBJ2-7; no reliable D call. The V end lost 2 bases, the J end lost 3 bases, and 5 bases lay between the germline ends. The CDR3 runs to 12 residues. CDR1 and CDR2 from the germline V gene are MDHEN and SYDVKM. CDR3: CASSLASYEQYF. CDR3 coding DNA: TGTGCCAGCAGTTTAGCAAGCTACGAGCAGTACTTC.

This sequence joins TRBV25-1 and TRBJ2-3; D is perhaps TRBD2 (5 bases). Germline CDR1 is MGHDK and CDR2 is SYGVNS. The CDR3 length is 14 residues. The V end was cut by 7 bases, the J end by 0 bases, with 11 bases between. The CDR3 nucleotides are TGTGCCAGCAAGGGCGGACTTAGCACAGATACGCAGTATTTT. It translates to CASKGGLSTDTQYF.

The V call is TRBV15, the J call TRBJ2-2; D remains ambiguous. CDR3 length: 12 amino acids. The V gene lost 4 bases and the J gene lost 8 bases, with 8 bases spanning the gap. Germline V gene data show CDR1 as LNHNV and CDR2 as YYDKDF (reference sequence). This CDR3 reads CATSNMWGELFF. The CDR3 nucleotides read TGTGCCACCAGCAACATGTGGGGGGAGCTGTTTTTT.

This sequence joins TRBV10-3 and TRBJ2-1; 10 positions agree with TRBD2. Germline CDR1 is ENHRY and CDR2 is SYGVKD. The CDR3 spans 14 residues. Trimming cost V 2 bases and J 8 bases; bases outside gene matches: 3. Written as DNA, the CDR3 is TGTGCCATCAGTGAGCTAGCGGGAGAGGATGAGCAGTTCTTC. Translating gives CAISELAGEDEQFF.

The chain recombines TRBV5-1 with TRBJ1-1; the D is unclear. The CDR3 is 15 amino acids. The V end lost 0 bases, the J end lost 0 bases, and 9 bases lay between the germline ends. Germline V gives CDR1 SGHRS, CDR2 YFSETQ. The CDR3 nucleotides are TGCGCCAGCAGCTTGGTCCGGGCTCTGAACACTGAAGCTTTCTTT. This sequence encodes CASSLVRALNTEAFF. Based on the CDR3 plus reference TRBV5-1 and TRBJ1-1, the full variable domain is KAGVTQTPRYLIKTRGQQVTLSCSPISGHRSVSWYQQTPGQGLQFLFEYFSETQRNKGNFPGRFSGRQFSNSRSEMNVSTLELGDSALYLCASSLVRALNTEAFFGQGTRLTVV.

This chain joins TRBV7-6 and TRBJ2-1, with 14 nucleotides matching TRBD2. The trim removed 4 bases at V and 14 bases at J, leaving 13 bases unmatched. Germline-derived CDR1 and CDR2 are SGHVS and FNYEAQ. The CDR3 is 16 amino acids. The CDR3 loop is CASSSTSGRAGFKKFF. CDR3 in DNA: TGTGCCAGCAGCTCGACTAGCGGGAGGGCCGGGTTCAAGAAGTTCTTC.

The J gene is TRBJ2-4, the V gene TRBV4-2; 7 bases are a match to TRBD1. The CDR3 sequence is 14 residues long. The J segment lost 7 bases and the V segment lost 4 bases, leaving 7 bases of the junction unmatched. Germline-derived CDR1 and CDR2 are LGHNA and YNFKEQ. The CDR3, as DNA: TGTGCCAGCAGCCGACTAACAGGGGATAACATTCAGTACTTC. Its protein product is CASSRLTGDNIQYF.

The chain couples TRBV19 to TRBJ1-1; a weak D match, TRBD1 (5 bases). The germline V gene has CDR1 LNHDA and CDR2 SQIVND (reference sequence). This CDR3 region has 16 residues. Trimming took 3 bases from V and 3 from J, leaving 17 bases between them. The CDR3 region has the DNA TGTGCCAGTAGTATTCGGGCAGGGATATATTACACTGAAGCTTTCTTT. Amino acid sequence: CASSIRAGIYYTEAFF.

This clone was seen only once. The CDR3 region is CASSPGAVWGYTF. The CDR3 DNA reads TGTGCCAGCAGTCCCGGTGCGGTTTGGGGCTACACCTTC. The V call is TRBV28, the J call TRBJ1-2; no firm D call. Germline CDR1 is MDHEN and CDR2 is SYDVKM. The V end was cut by 5 bases, the J end by 8 bases, with 15 bases between. The CDR3 has 13 residues.